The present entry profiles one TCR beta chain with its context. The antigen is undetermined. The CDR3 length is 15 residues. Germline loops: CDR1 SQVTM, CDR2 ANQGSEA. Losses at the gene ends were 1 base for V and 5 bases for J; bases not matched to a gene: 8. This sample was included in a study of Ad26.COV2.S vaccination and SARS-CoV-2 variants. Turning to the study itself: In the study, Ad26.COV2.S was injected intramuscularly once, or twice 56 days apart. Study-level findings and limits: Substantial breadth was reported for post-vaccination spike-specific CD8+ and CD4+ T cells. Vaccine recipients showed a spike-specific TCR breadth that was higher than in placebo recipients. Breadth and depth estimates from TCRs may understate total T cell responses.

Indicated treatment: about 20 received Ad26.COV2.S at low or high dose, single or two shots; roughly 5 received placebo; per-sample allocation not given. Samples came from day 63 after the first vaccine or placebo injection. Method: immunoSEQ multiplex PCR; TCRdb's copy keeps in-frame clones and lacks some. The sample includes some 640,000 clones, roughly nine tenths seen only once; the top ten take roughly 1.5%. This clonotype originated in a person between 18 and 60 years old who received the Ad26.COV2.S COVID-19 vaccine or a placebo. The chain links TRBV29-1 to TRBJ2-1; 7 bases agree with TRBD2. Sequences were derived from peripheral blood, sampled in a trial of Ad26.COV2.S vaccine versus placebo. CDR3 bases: TGCAGCGTTGAAGGGTCCCTAGCGGCAAACAATGAGCAGTTCTTC. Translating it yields CSVEGSLAANNEQFF.